This T cell receptor (beta chain) was obtained from a study of T cells after posttransplantation cyclophosphamide. General study results and limits: Donor-recipient repertoire similarity was low at 1-2 months, rising over year one. Recipient CMV seropositivity and CMV reactivation strongly tracked TRB clonality.

Sequencing used immunoSEQ multiplex PCR; TCRdb keeps in-frame clones, though not all of them. Listed here are tens of thousands of clones without any singletons, the top ten holding about 2%. Peripheral blood was collected from the related graft donor on the marrow donation day. Concerning this clone itself: Antigen unknown.

The clonotype comes from a man aged 35-49 years in good health, CMV-negative, and a related stem cell transplant donor. The sample comprised PBMCs.

Written as DNA, the CDR3 is TGCGCCAGCAGCTTTGGAGGGTTTTCACGACAAGAGACCCAGTACTTC. It codes for CASSFGGFSRQETQYF. The chain recombines TRBV5-1 with TRBJ2-5; D might be TRBD2 (6 bases). The V gene's germline CDR1 is SGHRS and CDR2 YFSETQ. V was pared by 2 bases and J by 2 bases, with 16 bases between. This CDR3 contains 16 residues. Full variable domain (outside the CDR3, taken from reference TRBV5-1 and TRBJ2-5): KAGVTQTPRYLIKTRGQQVTLSCSPISGHRSVSWYQQTPGQGLQFLFEYFSETQRNKGNFPGRFSGRQFSNSRSEMNVSTLELGDSALYLCASSFGGFSRQETQYFGPGTRLLVL.